These 9 T cell receptor beta chains share one sample of origin, sequenced in a study of cytomegalovirus exposure and HLA in healthy donors. Primers: 60 Vbeta forward and 13 Jbeta reverse. Data came from immunoSEQ multiplex PCR; TCRdb stores just in-frame clones and leaves some out. The profile covers about 89,000 clones, with 60% to 65% appearing a single time and 2.3% taken by the ten largest. Input material: PBMCs. Source of these receptors: a human donor in good health.

The chain joins TRBV7-2 to TRBJ2-1; 9 bases are a match to TRBD1. The CDR3 has 16 residues. Germline V gene lookup returns CDR1 SGHTA and CDR2 FQGNSA. V trimming: 5 bases; J trimming: 9 bases; junction bases outside the gene matches: 14. This chain's CDR3 is CASSPSDRGGGGEQFF. As DNA, the CDR3 is TGTGCCAGCAGCCCCTCGGACAGGGGCGGTGGAGGTGAGCAGTTCTTC.

In this sample, this clone turned up a few times. The chain links TRBV4-1 to TRBJ1-2; the match to TRBD1 covers 8 bases. The CDR3 has 13 amino acids. Germline lookup yields CDR1 MGHRA and CDR2 YSYEKL. V gave up 3 bases and J gave up 8 bases; unmatched junction bases: 5. The CDR3, as DNA: TGCGCCAGCAGCCAGTCCAGGGGGCTAGGCTACACCTTC. The encoded protein is CASSQSRGLGYTF.

This chain links TRBV4-3 with TRBJ2-4, with D perhaps TRBD1 (5 bases). Looked up from germline, CDR1 is LGHNA and CDR2 is YSLEER. The CDR3 sequence is 15 residues long. Trimming shortened V by 0 bases and J by 2 bases, and 8 bases separated the two germline ends. The CDR3 spells CASSQDRVSKNIQYF. The CDR3 bases are TGCGCCAGCAGCCAAGACAGGGTATCCAAAAACATTCAGTACTTC.

This chain links TRBV2 with TRBJ2-7; 9 bases agree with TRBD1. The CDR3 is 16 residues long. V trimming: 0 bases; J trimming: 9 bases; junction bases outside the gene matches: 12. Per germline, CDR1 SNHLY and CDR2 FYNNEI. CDR3 amino acids: CASSEALGTGSVWQYF. DNA of the CDR3: TGTGCCAGCAGTGAAGCGCTTGGGACAGGGAGTGTATGGCAGTACTTC.

The chain joins TRBV5-4 to TRBJ2-2; a possible D gene is TRBD1 (6 bases). Germline assignment: CDR1 SGHNT and CDR2 YYREEE (reference sequence). The CDR3 extends over 15 amino acids. V gave up 4 bases and J gave up 5 bases, with 15 bases separating them. The CDR3 is CASSRTGQLTGELFF. The DNA of the CDR3 is TGTGCCAGCAGCCGAACCGGACAGTTGACCGGGGAGCTGTTTTTT.

The chain uses TRBV11-3 and TRBJ2-5; 7 bases are a match to TRBD1. The CDR3 consists of 14 residues. J gave up 4 bases and V 3 bases, and 5 bases lay outside the gene matches. Germline V lookup: CDR1 SGHNT, CDR2 YENEEA. The CDR3 sequence: CASSFPTGRETQYF. The CDR3 nucleotides are TGTGCCAGCAGCTTCCCGACAGGGAGAGAGACCCAGTACTTC.

This clone was picked up one time. J is TRBJ1-3 and V is TRBV29-1, with 11 bases identical to TRBD1. The CDR3 is 21 residues long. Germline trimming cut 4 bases from V and 2 bases from J; bases unmatched to any gene: 22. Germline V gives CDR1 SQVTM, CDR2 ANQGSEA. For the CDR3, the DNA is TGCAGCGTTGTAGAATTCCCCTTCTTGGGACAGGGGGTGGATGCTGGAAACACCATATATTTT. It is translated as CSVVEFPFLGQGVDAGNTIYF.

This rearrangement joins TRBV7-3 to TRBJ1-1; 8 nucleotides agree with TRBD1. Trimming removed 7 bases from V and 5 bases from J; junction bases left unmatched: 9. Germline V gives CDR1 SGHTA, CDR2 FQGTGA. The CDR3 runs 14 residues. CDR3 loop: CASTEQGGSTEAFF. The CDR3 nucleotides read TGTGCCAGCACAGAACAGGGGGGGAGTACTGAAGCTTTCTTT.

The chain is built from TRBV19 and TRBJ1-3; tentative D call: TRBD1 (6 bases). In germline, CDR1 is LNHDA, CDR2 SQIVND (reference sequence). The CDR3 covers 16 residues. V lost 5 bases to trimming and J lost 2 bases, with 16 bases between them. The CDR3 bases are TGTGCCAGTAGTTTCAATACAGGGACGGCTGGAAACACCATATATTTT. Its protein product is CASSFNTGTAGNTIYF.